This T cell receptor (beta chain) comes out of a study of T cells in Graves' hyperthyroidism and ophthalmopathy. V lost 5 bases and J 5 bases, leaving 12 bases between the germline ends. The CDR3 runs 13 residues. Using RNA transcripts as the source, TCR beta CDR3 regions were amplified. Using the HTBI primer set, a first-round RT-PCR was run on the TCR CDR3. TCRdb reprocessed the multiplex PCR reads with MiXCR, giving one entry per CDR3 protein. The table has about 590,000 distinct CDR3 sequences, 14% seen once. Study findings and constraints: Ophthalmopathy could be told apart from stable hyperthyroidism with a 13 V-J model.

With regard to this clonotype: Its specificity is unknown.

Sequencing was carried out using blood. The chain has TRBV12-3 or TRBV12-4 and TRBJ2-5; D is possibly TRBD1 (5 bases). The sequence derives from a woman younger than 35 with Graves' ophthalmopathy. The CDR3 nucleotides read TGTGCCAGCAGTCGACAGATTCGGGAGACCCAGTACTTC. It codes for CASSRQIRETQYF.